One sample yielded the 4 T cell receptor beta chains listed below, sequenced in a study of OX40 agonist ivuxolimab in advanced cancers. Library construction relied on the immunoSEQ multiplex PCR assay. TCRdb carries this immuneACCESS record with in-frame sequences only. Its versions omit some clonotypes, under half of them owing to an unresolved V gene in the studies checked, with the rest unexplained. The sample includes about 82,000 clones, with 75% to 90% observed a single time. The ten largest clonotypes hold 0.2% to 0.25% of the sample. The source was CD4+ or CD8+ T cells sorted from blood, collected in a trial of the OX40 agonist ivuxolimab. These receptor sequences come from an adult with an advanced solid tumor such as melanoma, head and neck, liver or kidney cancer.

The chain is built from TRBV27 and TRBJ1-2; D is possibly TRBD1 (5 bases). Per germline, CDR1 MNHEY and CDR2 SMNVEV (reference sequence). Trimming stripped 6 bases from V and 5 bases from J, with 13 bases between. This CDR3 has 13 amino acids. CDR3 sequence: CASRPIEGYGYTF. The DNA of the CDR3 is TGTGCCAGCAGGCCGATCGAGGGGTATGGCTACACCTTC.

V and J are TRBV2 and TRBJ2-2; D is unresolved. The CDR3 totals 15 residues. Germline lookup yields CDR1 SNHLY and CDR2 FYNNEI. Deletions cut 4 bases from V and 8 bases from J, with 17 bases between. The CDR3 DNA reads as TGTGCCAGCAGTGTAGTCAGATCAGTATCGGGGGAGCTGTTTTTT. It is translated as CASSVVRSVSGELFF.

V and J are TRBV6-1 and TRBJ2-7; no clear D gene. Looked up from germline, CDR1 is MNHNS and CDR2 is SASEGT. The CDR3 is 14 residues long. The ends were cut back, 6 bases at V and 2 bases at J, with 14 bases in the middle. The CDR3 DNA sequence: TGTGCCAGCAGGAAGGGCCGCCTCGCCTACGAGCAGTACGTC. Protein sequence: CASRKGRLAYEQYV.

This rearrangement joins TRBV10-3 to TRBJ1-5, with TRBD1 as a possible D gene (5 bases). The CDR3 is 15 residues long. CDR1 is ENHRY and CDR2 is SYGVKD in the germline V gene. The germline V and J ends were trimmed by 5 bases and 2 bases, with 13 bases remaining between them. Here the CDR3 DNA reads TGTGCCATCAGTCAGGGAGTTCAAGGCAATCAGCCCCAGCATTTT. This translates into CAISQGVQGNQPQHF.